This is a list of T cell receptor beta chains from one sample in a study of T-cell reconstitution after alpha-beta-depleted transplantation in children. TCRdb recomputed calls from the PCR reads with MiXCR, one row per CDR3 protein. Of some 200,000 distinct CDR3 sequences detected, under 8.5% appear once; the ten largest clones hold less than 40%. The material sequenced was PBMCs, mostly from graft donor cells, taken 360 days after TCRalphabeta/CD19-depleted stem cell transplant. The receptors come from a male patient aged 2-9 years who had a stem cell transplant for acute myeloid leukemia, so the T cells may come from the graft donor. Both conserved end residues are part of each CDR3. A D gene is named only where the DNA matches it firmly. The size of a clone is reported for some rows only, either as once, few or many, or as a class for expanded clones.

clone_size j_call v_call d_call cdr3_aa cdr3_nt
. TRBJ1-5 TRBV12-3/TRBV12-4 . CASSFRGPQHF TGTGCCAGCAGCTTCCGGGGGCCCCAGCATTTT
many TRBJ2-2 TRBV5-1 . CASRYRPGHRIGELFF TGCGCCAGCAGGTATCGACCGGGACACCGAATCGGGGAGCTGTTTTTT
few TRBJ1-2 TRBV20-1 . CSAIKGNGYTF TGCAGTGCTATTAAGGGGAATGGCTACACCTTC
. TRBJ1-2 TRBV2 . CASPARSHGYTF TGTGCCAGCCCTGCGCGGAGTCATGGCTACACCTTC
. TRBJ2-5 TRBV11-2 TRBD2 CASSLVLAGGKPQETQYF TGTGCCAGCAGCTTGGTATTAGCGGGAGGGAAACCACAAGAGACCCAGTACTTC
few TRBJ2-1 TRBV7-6 . CASSLVVGEQFF TGTGCCAGCAGCTTAGTTGTAGGAGAGCAGTTCTTC
many TRBJ2-3 TRBV10-3 TRBD2 CAIKSSGAPPDTQYF TGTGCCATCAAGAGTAGCGGGGCGCCACCAGATACGCAGTATTTT
. TRBJ1-1 TRBV7-2 . CASSPRPNTEAFF TGTGCCAGCAGCCCCAGGCCGAACACTGAAGCTTTCTTT
. TRBJ2-4 TRBV6-2/TRBV6-3 TRBD2 CASSRPSGENIQYF TGTGCCAGCAGCCGTCCTAGCGGGGAAAACATTCAGTACTTC
. TRBJ1-5 TRBV20-1 . CSARDEGKELQPQHF TGCAGTGCTAGAGATGAGGGAAAGGAACTACAGCCCCAGCATTTT
few TRBJ2-1 TRBV10-3 . CAISAKGTPSYNEQFF TGTGCCATCAGCGCCAAGGGGACACCTTCCTACAATGAGCAGTTCTTC
. TRBJ1-2 TRBV5-1 . CASSLNRVYGYTF TGCGCCAGCAGCTTAAATAGGGTCTATGGCTACACCTTC
many TRBJ2-2 TRBV27 TRBD1 CASHRTGWNTGELFF TGTGCCAGTCACCGGACAGGGTGGAACACCGGGGAGCTGTTTTTT
many TRBJ2-5 TRBV25-1 TRBD2 CASSEGGGKETQYF TGTGCCAGCAGTGAAGGCGGGGGTAAAGAGACCCAGTACTTC
many TRBJ1-5 TRBV4-1 . CASSQENQPQHF TGCGCCAGCAGCCAAGAGAATCAGCCCCAGCATTTT
few TRBJ2-5 TRBV5-5 . CASSRGNRLQETQYF TGTGCCAGCAGCCGGGGGAACAGGTTACAAGAGACCCAGTACTTC
few TRBJ2-7 TRBV20-1 TRBD2 CSAGGLAGQYEQYF TGCAGTGCTGGGGGACTAGCGGGACAGTACGAGCAGTACTTC
many TRBJ2-3 TRBV12-3/TRBV12-4 TRBD2 CASSLGLEADTQYF TGTGCCAGCAGTTTGGGACTAGAAGCAGATACGCAGTATTTT
few TRBJ2-2 TRBV11-1 . CASSTPQGGFQGSAGELFF TGTGCCAGCAGCACCCCCCAGGGGGGATTCCAGGGTTCGGCCGGGGAGCTGTTTTTT
many TRBJ2-3 TRBV9 . CASSVSGDTQYF TGTGCCAGCAGCGTATCCGGAGATACGCAGTATTTT
many TRBJ2-5 TRBV11-1 TRBD2 CASSGLVMGETQYF TGTGCCAGCAGCGGACTAGTCATGGGGGAGACCCAGTACTTC
many TRBJ2-2 TRBV12-3/TRBV12-4 . CASSSKGSNTGELFF TGTGCCAGCAGTTCTAAGGGATCGAACACCGGGGAGCTGTTTTTT
few TRBJ1-3 TRBV6-5 TRBD1 CASSPRDSSGNTIYF TGTGCCAGCAGTCCCCGGGACAGCTCTGGAAACACCATATATTTT
few TRBJ1-1 TRBV29-1 . CSVDVGGNTEAFF TGCAGCGTTGACGTAGGGGGGAACACTGAAGCTTTCTTT
many TRBJ2-3 TRBV10-3 TRBD2 CAISAGLEGTDTQYF TGTGCCATCAGTGCGGGACTAGAAGGCACAGATACGCAGTATTTT
few TRBJ1-2 TRBV29-1 TRBD1 CSALRADRIDYGYTF TGCAGCGCCTTAAGAGCGGACAGGATTGACTATGGCTACACCTTC
. TRBJ2-5 TRBV20-1 TRBD2 CSARDGREGRWQETQYF TGCAGTGCTAGAGATGGGCGGGAGGGCCGTTGGCAAGAGACCCAGTACTTC
. TRBJ1-2 TRBV6-5 . CASSYRQGHGYTF TGTGCCAGCAGTTATCGGCAAGGCCATGGCTACACCTTC
. TRBJ2-3 TRBV28 . CASSLSGTLDTQYF TGTGCCAGCAGTTTAAGTGGGACCCTAGATACGCAGTATTTT
. TRBJ1-1 TRBV12-5 . CASEFYSEAFF TGTGCTAGTGAATTCTACTCTGAAGCTTTCTTT
few TRBJ2-5 TRBV7-9 TRBD1 CASSFRDRGGQETQYF TGTGCCAGCAGCTTCCGGGACAGGGGAGGACAAGAGACCCAGTACTTC
many TRBJ1-3 TRBV12-3/TRBV12-4 TRBD1 CATKQGNGNTIYF TGTGCCACGAAACAGGGGAATGGAAACACCATATATTTT
. TRBJ1-1 TRBV20-1 . CSARGEGSLNTEAFF TGCAGTGCTAGAGGGGAGGGAAGCTTGAACACTGAAGCTTTCTTT
few TRBJ2-7 TRBV4-3 TRBD2 CASSRRLAGAYEQYF TGCGCCAGCAGCCGACGACTAGCGGGAGCCTACGAGCAGTACTTC
. TRBJ2-7 TRBV28 . CASRSTGPLYEQYF TGTGCCAGCAGGTCGACAGGACCACTCTACGAGCAGTACTTC
few TRBJ2-7 TRBV7-9 TRBD2 CASSFTGRRSYEQYF TGTGCCAGCAGCTTTACCGGGAGGCGGTCGTACGAGCAGTACTTC
. TRBJ1-4 TRBV12-3/TRBV12-4 TRBD1 CASRLTGGEKLFF TGTGCCAGCAGACTGACAGGGGGTGAAAAACTGTTTTTT
many TRBJ2-7 TRBV18 TRBD2 CASSPGLGGLEQYF TGTGCCAGCTCACCGGGACTAGGGGGGCTCGAGCAGTACTTC
many TRBJ2-1 TRBV12-3/TRBV12-4 TRBD2 CASSPRGAGVYNEQFF TGTGCCAGCAGTCCCCGCGGAGCGGGGGTATACAATGAGCAGTTCTTC
. TRBJ2-5 TRBV2 . CASRTLGETQYF TGTGCCAGCAGGACCCTCGGAGAGACCCAGTACTTC
. TRBJ1-2 TRBV6-5 . CASSYSGGGGYTF TGTGCCAGCAGTTACAGCGGGGGCGGGGGCTACACCTTC
many TRBJ2-7 TRBV4-1 . CASSQVGVFREQYF TGCGCCAGCAGCCAAGTTGGGGTTTTCAGAGAGCAGTACTTC
. TRBJ2-7 TRBV7-2 TRBD1 CASSARDRGREQYF TGTGCCAGCAGCGCCCGGGACAGGGGGCGCGAGCAGTACTTC
. TRBJ2-2 TRBV6-1 . CASSRGTSTGELFF TGTGCCAGCAGTCGGGGAACCAGCACCGGGGAGCTGTTTTTT
many TRBJ2-7 TRBV2 TRBD1 CASSLQGDEQYF TGTGCCAGCAGTTTACAGGGGGACGAGCAGTACTTC
many TRBJ2-1 TRBV5-5 TRBD2 CASSLGLADYNEQFF TGTGCCAGCAGCCTGGGACTAGCGGACTACAATGAGCAGTTCTTC
many TRBJ1-1 TRBV5-1 . CASRPAAAYTEAFF TGCGCCAGCAGACCGGCTGCAGCGTACACTGAAGCTTTCTTT
many TRBJ2-7 TRBV10-3 TRBD1 CAIRDREVDEQYF TGTGCCATCAGGGACAGGGAGGTGGACGAGCAGTACTTC
many TRBJ1-1 TRBV4-1 . CASSQAVRRRNTEAFF TGCGCCAGCAGCCAAGCGGTTCGACGCCGGAACACTGAAGCTTTCTTT
many TRBJ2-3 TRBV28 . CASSFNTDTQYF TGTGCCAGCAGTTTTAACACAGATACGCAGTATTTT
. TRBJ2-2 TRBV6-2/TRBV6-3 . CASIPPETNTGELFF TGTGCCAGCATACCACCAGAAACGAACACCGGGGAGCTGTTTTTT